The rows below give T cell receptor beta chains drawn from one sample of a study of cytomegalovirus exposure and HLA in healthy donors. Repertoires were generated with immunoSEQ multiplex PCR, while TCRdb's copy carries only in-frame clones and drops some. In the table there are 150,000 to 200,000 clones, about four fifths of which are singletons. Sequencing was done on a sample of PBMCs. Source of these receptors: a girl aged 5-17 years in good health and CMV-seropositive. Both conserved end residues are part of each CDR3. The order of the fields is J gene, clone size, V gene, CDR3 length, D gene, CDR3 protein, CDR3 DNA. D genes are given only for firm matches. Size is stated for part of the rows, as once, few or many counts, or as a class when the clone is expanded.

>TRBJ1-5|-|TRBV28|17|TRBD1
CASSLRAGGFGNQPQHF
TGTGCCAGCAGTTTAAGGGCAGGGGGCTTTGGCAATCAGCCCCAGCATTTT
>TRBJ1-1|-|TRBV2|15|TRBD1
CASSERTGEDTEAFF
TGTGCCAGCAGTGAAAGGACAGGGGAAGACACTGAAGCTTTCTTT
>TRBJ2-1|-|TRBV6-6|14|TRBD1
CASNDRGPEAEQFF
TGTGCCAGCAACGACAGGGGACCTGAGGCGGAGCAGTTCTTC
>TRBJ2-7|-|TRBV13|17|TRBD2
CASSKEPTSGDTYEQYF
TGTGCCAGCAGCAAAGAACCGACTAGCGGGGACACCTACGAGCAGTACTTC
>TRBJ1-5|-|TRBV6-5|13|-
CASSYREGQPQHF
TGTGCCAGCAGTTACAGGGAGGGTCAGCCCCAGCATTTT
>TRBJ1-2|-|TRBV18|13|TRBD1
CASSPIGGSGYTF
TGTGCCAGCTCACCAATAGGGGGCTCTGGCTACACCTTC
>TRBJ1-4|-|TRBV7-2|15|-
CASSLERAPRSNLFF
TGTGCCAGCAGCTTAGAGCGGGCACCGAGAAGTAACCTGTTTTTT
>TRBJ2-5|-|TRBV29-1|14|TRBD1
CSGVRGSPRETQYF
TGCAGCGGTGTCAGGGGGTCCCCGCGCGAGACCCAGTACTTC
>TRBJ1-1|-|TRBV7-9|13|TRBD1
CASRGTGGTEAFF
TGTGCCAGCAGGGGGACAGGGGGCACTGAAGCTTTCTTT
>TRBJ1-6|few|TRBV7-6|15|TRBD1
CASSSRGTGNSPLHF
TGTGCCAGCAGCTCCCGAGGGACAGGGAATTCACCCCTCCACTTT
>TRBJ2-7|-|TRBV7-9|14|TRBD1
CASSPRDRGYEQYF
TGTGCCAGCAGCCCCAGGGACAGGGGTTACGAGCAGTACTTC
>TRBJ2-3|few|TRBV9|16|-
CASSPGGRAKTDTQYF
TGTGCCAGCAGCCCGGGGGGCAGAGCCAAAACAGATACGCAGTATTTT
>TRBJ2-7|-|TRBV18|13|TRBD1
CASSTTGGYEQYF
TGTGCCAGCTCAACTACAGGGGGCTACGAGCAGTACTTC
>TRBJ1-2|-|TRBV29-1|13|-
CSVEDHRSDGYTF
TGCAGCGTTGAAGATCATAGGAGCGATGGCTACACCTTC
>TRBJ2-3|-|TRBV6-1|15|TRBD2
CASSLGLPSTDTQYF
TGTGCCAGCAGCTTGGGACTACCGAGCACAGATACGCAGTATTTT
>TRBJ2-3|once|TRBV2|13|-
CASSGTDTDTQYF
TGTGCCAGCAGCGGGACTGATACAGATACGCAGTATTTT
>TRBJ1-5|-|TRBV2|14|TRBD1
CASRRGRGNQPQHF
TGTGCCAGCAGGAGGGGGCGAGGCAATCAGCCCCAGCATTTT
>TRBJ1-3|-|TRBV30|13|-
CASKTGSGNTIYF
TGTGCCTCAAAGACAGGTTCTGGAAACACCATATATTTT
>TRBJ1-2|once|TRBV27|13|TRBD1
CASSRDRGVGYTF
TGTGCCAGCAGCCGGGACAGAGGGGTCGGCTACACCTTC
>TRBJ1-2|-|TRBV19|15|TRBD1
CASSPRDRESYGYTF
TGTGCCAGTAGTCCCCGGGACAGGGAGTCATATGGCTACACCTTC
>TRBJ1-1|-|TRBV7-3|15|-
CASSLAAENNTEAFF
TGTGCCAGCAGCTTAGCCGCAGAAAACAACACTGAAGCTTTCTTT
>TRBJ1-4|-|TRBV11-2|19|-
CASSQRGQANPATNEKLFF
TGTGCCAGCAGCCAGCGAGGGCAGGCTAATCCCGCAACTAATGAAAAACTGTTTTTT
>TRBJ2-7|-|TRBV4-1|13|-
CASSQDRGYEQYF
TGCGCCAGCAGCCAAGACAGGGGATACGAGCAGTACTTC
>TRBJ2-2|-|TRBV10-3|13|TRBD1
CAIRDRVLGELFF
TGTGCCATCAGGGACAGGGTGTTAGGGGAGCTGTTTTTT
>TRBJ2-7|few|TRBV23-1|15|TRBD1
CASSPLPTGQYEQYF
TGCGCCAGCAGTCCCTTGCCGACAGGGCAATACGAGCAGTACTTC
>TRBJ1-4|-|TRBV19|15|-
CASRAKGATNEKLFF
TGTGCCAGTAGAGCTAAGGGAGCAACTAATGAAAAACTGTTTTTT